Listed below are T cell receptor beta chains from one sample, sequenced in a study of identical twins. TCRdb called the 5' RACE reads again in MiXCR, with one record for every CDR3 protein. This table holds 450,000 or so distinct CDR3 sequences, approximately 14% found once. These sequences were also reported in another study, on yellow fever vaccine responses in identical twins.

Sequencing was performed on CD4+ T cells sorted from blood. The receptors here all came from a woman under 30 in good health. Both conserved end residues are part of each CDR3. D genes are given only for firm matches. The size field is filled for only some rows; it gives once, few, many or a size class.

d_gene: .; j_gene: TRBJ2-7; v_gene: TRBV18; abundance: few; CDR3aa: CASSPPGTGYSGEQYF; CDR3nt: TGTGCCAGCTCACCACCGGGCACAGGGTATTCGGGCGAGCAGTACTTC
d_gene: .; j_gene: TRBJ1-5; v_gene: TRBV15; abundance: few; CDR3aa: CATSSKGTVNQPQHF; CDR3nt: TGTGCCACCAGCAGCAAAGGGACGGTCAATCAGCCCCAGCATTTT
d_gene: .; j_gene: TRBJ2-1; v_gene: TRBV7-2; abundance: many; CDR3aa: CASSSSSYNEQFF; CDR3nt: TGTGCCAGCAGCTCCAGCTCCTACAATGAGCAGTTCTTC
d_gene: .; j_gene: TRBJ2-5; v_gene: TRBV7-9; abundance: few; CDR3aa: CASSRRQEQETQYF; CDR3nt: TGTGCCAGCAGCAGAAGGCAGGAGCAAGAGACCCAGTACTTC
d_gene: .; j_gene: TRBJ2-1; v_gene: TRBV7-2; abundance: .; CDR3aa: CASSLVGTTSYNEQFF; CDR3nt: TGTGCCAGCAGCTTAGTGGGGACAACCTCCTACAATGAGCAGTTCTTC
d_gene: .; j_gene: TRBJ2-7; v_gene: TRBV20-1; abundance: .; CDR3aa: CSATHGAHETYEQYF; CDR3nt: TGCAGTGCTACCCACGGGGCCCACGAAACCTACGAGCAGTACTTC
d_gene: TRBD1; j_gene: TRBJ2-5; v_gene: TRBV6-5; abundance: few; CDR3aa: CASSSRDRVFQETQYF; CDR3nt: TGTGCCAGCAGTTCGAGGGACAGGGTCTTCCAAGAGACCCAGTACTTC
d_gene: TRBD1; j_gene: TRBJ2-1; v_gene: TRBV5-4; abundance: .; CDR3aa: CASRKGQGSDNEQFF; CDR3nt: TGTGCCAGCAGAAAGGGACAGGGGTCCGACAATGAGCAGTTCTTC
d_gene: TRBD2; j_gene: TRBJ2-1; v_gene: TRBV4-3; abundance: .; CDR3aa: CASSQDPSGLAGVDEQFF; CDR3nt: TGCGCCAGCAGCCAAGACCCAAGTGGGCTAGCGGGAGTCGATGAGCAGTTCTTC
d_gene: .; j_gene: TRBJ2-5; v_gene: TRBV12-3/TRBV12-4; abundance: many; CDR3aa: CASMRFGETQYF; CDR3nt: TGTGCCAGCATGAGGTTCGGGGAGACCCAGTACTTC
d_gene: TRBD1; j_gene: TRBJ2-7; v_gene: TRBV20-1; abundance: .; CDR3aa: CSPGGEQYF; CDR3nt: TGCAGCCCAGGGGGTGAGCAGTACTTC
d_gene: TRBD1; j_gene: TRBJ2-5; v_gene: TRBV29-1; abundance: many; CDR3aa: CSADGQGPETQYF; CDR3nt: TGCAGCGCTGACGGACAGGGCCCAGAGACCCAGTACTTC
d_gene: .; j_gene: TRBJ2-5; v_gene: TRBV5-5; abundance: .; CDR3aa: CASSLLTLTQETQYF; CDR3nt: TGTGCCAGCAGCTTATTAACTCTCACCCAAGAGACCCAGTACTTC
d_gene: .; j_gene: TRBJ1-4; v_gene: TRBV20-1; abundance: many; CDR3aa: CSARHVGEKLFF; CDR3nt: TGCAGTGCTAGACATGTAGGGGAAAAACTGTTTTTT
d_gene: .; j_gene: TRBJ2-2; v_gene: TRBV2; abundance: few; CDR3aa: CASKPENTGELFF; CDR3nt: TGTGCCAGCAAGCCAGAGAACACCGGGGAGCTGTTTTTT
d_gene: .; j_gene: TRBJ2-7; v_gene: TRBV4-1; abundance: .; CDR3aa: CASSQDSAGNGRYEQYF; CDR3nt: TGCGCCAGCAGCCAAGATTCGGCTGGGAACGGGCGCTACGAGCAGTACTTC
d_gene: TRBD2; j_gene: TRBJ2-1; v_gene: TRBV7-2; abundance: .; CDR3aa: CASSWSGGGNEQFF; CDR3nt: TGTGCCAGCAGCTGGAGCGGGGGGGGGAATGAGCAGTTCTTC
d_gene: TRBD1; j_gene: TRBJ1-1; v_gene: TRBV11-2; abundance: few; CDR3aa: CASSLPTGGRGTEAFF; CDR3nt: TGTGCCAGCAGCTTGCCGACAGGGGGACGGGGCACTGAAGCTTTCTTT
d_gene: TRBD1; j_gene: TRBJ1-6; v_gene: TRBV5-6; abundance: many; CDR3aa: CASIRTGNLSPLHF; CDR3nt: TGTGCCAGCATCCGGACAGGGAATTTATCACCCCTCCACTTT
d_gene: TRBD2; j_gene: TRBJ2-3; v_gene: TRBV10-3; abundance: few; CDR3aa: CAITARPAGETDTQYF; CDR3nt: TGTGCCATCACGGCCCGACCAGCGGGGGAAACAGATACGCAGTATTTT